This paragraph reports one T cell receptor beta chain. This clone is medium-sized (0.01 to 0.1%) as judged by frequency; no count is noted. Its antigen is currently not known. The data were obtained in a study of synovial regulatory T cells in juvenile arthritis (dated by TCRdb to the mid-2010s). For the wider study: Among the sequenced patients, a few were classified as therapy-naive, methotrexate plus infliximab was given to one, methotrexate was given to about 6, and treatment information was unavailable for one. TCR repertoire comparisons included Treg and Teff subsets from about a dozen JIA patients with active disease. Using matched patient samples, the researchers compared TCRbeta CDR3 repertoires across three groups: blood iaTreg cells, other blood Treg cells and synovial fluid Treg cells. Although effector T cell subsets in the cohort were also sequenced for comparisons, the Treg dataset on its own covers only blood and synovial fluid Treg cells. Findings and caveats that apply to the study as a whole: iaTreg TCR repertoires were found to be largely private across patients and to partially overlap with synovial Teff and blood CPL repertoires. Synovial Treg cells shared more CDR3 sequences with iaTreg cells than with other blood Treg cells, and Chao-Jaccard similarity confirmed that synovial Treg cells were more closely related to iaTreg cells.

CDR1 and CDR2, per the germline V gene (reference sequence), are LNHDA and SQIVND. There are 14 amino acids in the CDR3, from cysteine to phenylalanine inclusive. The coding DNA is unavailable. Synovial fluid was collected as the synovial sample, alongside matched peripheral blood, from each patient with active arthritis. The donors for the TCR repertoire analysis were approximately 11 juvenile idiopathic arthritis patients with active disease who had not reached inactive disease, of whom 3 were polyarticular and 8 were oligoarticular. The median age of the TCR-sequenced patients was less than 13 years (range roughly 2.2-25), and their median disease duration was about 7 years (range 0.2-19.1). FOXP3 TSDR demethylation comparable to that of blood and healthy-donor Treg cells was observed in synovial Treg cells, supporting bona fide regulatory lineage commitment. Samples for TCR repertoire analysis were collected at two centres in Italy.

To prepare the library, the immunoSEQ multiplex PCR assay was applied. TCRbeta CDR3 sequencing was performed by Adaptive Biotechnologies. The original methods were these. Repertoire similarity was assessed with the Chao-modified Jaccard index and with the median clonotype overlap from 200 random subsamples of equal sample size. Similarity analyses used either productive nucleotide sequences or in silico-translated amino acid sequences. Hierarchical clustering with single linkage and t-SNE based on Chao-modified Jaccard distances were applied for the comparison of repertoires. After normalising for sample size, the researchers measured repertoire diversity with the Renyi index across a range of alpha values. TCRdb took this table from immuneACCESS and kept in-frame rearrangements with V and J called. Such tables lack part of the clones; where checked against another copy, unresolved V genes explain under half of the gap, and the rest is unexplained. That table gives V, J and clone size, and the DNA gave D and trimming. The sample table on file contains approximately 3,000 clones. The ten largest account for about 11% of the sample.

This TCR was recovered from a donor younger than 35 with juvenile idiopathic arthritis. The chain employs TRBV19 and TRBJ1-5; TCRdb reports TRBD1, a call that lacks DNA to check it against. The sequenced sample was Treg cells from the synovium. CDR3 sequence: CASKVGGMGQPQHF. Here the CDR3 is joined to the reference TRBV19 and TRBJ1-5 genes, and the full variable domain is: DGGITQSPKYLFRKEGQNVTLSCEQNLNHDAMYWYRQDPGQGLRLIYYSQIVNDFQKGDIAEGYSVSREKKESFPLTVTSAQKNPTAFYLCASKVGGMGQPQHFGDGTRLSIL.